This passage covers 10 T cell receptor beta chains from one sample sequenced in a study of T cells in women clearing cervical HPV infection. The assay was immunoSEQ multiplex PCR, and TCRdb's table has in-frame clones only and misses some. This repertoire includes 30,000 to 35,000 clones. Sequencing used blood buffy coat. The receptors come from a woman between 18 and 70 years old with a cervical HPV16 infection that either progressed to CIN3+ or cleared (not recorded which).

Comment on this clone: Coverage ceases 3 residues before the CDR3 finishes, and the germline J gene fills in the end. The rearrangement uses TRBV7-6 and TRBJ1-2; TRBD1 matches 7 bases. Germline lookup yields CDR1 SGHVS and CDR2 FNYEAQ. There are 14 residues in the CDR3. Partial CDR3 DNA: TGTGCCAGCAGCCGCAGACAGGGCCCCTACGAC. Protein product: CASSRRQGPYD. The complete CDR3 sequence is CASSRRQGPYDYTF. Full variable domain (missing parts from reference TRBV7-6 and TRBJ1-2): GAGVSQSPRYKVTKRGQDVALRCDPISGHVSLYWYRQALGQGPEFLTYFNYEAQQDKSGLPNDRFSAERPEGSISTLTIQRTEQRDSAMYRCASSRRQGPYDYTFGSGTRLTVV.

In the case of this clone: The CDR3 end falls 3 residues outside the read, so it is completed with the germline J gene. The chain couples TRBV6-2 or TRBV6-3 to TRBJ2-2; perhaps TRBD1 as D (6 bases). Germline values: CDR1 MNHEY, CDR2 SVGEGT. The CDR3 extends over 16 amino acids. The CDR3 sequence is CASFSPGGHSNEKLFF. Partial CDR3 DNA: TGTGCCAGCTTCTCTCCTGGGGGACATTCGAATGAAAAG.

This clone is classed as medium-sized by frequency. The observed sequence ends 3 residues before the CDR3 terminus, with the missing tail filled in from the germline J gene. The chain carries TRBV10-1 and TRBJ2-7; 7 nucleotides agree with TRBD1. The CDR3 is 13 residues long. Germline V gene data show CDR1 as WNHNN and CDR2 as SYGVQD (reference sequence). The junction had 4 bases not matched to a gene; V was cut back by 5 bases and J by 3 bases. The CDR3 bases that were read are TGCGCCAGCAGTCGACAGGGCGGCTACGAG. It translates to CASSRQGGYE. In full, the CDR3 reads CASSRQGGYEQYF.

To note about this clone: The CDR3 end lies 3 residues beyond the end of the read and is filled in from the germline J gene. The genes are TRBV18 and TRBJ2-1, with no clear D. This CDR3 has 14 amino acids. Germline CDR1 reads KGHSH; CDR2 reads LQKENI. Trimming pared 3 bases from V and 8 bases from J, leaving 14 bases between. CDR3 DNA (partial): TGTGCCAGCTCACCCCCTAGTTCAATATATGAG. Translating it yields CASSPPSSIYE. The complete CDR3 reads CASSPPSSIYEQFF.

The CDR3 loop reads CASSLSQGDGNTIYF. The DNA read from the CDR3 is TGTGCCAGCAGTTTGAGCCAGGGGGATGGAAACACC. V gene TRBV28 combines with J gene TRBJ1-3, with 7 bases matching TRBD1. The read comes to an end 3 residues before the CDR3 does, leaving the germline J gene to fill in the end. CDR1 MDHEN and CDR2 SYDVKM come from the germline V gene. V was clipped by 3 bases and J by 3 bases; unmatched bases: 5. The CDR3 length is 15 residues.

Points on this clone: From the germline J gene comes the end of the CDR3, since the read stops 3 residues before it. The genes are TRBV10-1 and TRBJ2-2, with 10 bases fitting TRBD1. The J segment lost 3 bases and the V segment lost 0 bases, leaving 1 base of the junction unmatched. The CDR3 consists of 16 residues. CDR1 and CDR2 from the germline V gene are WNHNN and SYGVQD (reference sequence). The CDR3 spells CASSESDRGYTGELFF. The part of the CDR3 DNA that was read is TGCGCCAGCAGTGAGTCGGACAGGGGGTACACCGGGGAG.

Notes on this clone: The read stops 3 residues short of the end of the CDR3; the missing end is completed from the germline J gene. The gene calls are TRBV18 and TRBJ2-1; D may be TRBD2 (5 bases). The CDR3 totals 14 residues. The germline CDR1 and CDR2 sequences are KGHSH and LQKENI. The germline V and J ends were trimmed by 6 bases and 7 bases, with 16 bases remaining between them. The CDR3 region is CASSSTAGGNEQFF. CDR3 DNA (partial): TGTGCCAGCTCCTCTACCGCGGGCGGGAATGAG.

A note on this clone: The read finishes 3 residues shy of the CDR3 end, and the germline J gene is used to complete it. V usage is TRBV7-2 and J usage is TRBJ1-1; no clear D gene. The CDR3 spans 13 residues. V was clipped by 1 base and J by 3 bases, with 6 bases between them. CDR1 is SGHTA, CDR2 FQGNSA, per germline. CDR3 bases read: TGTGCCAGCAGCTTAGATCGGGACACTGAA. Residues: CASSLDRDTE. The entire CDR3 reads CASSLDRDTEAFF. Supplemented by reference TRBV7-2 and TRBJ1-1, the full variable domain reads GAGVSQSPSNKVTEKGKDVELRCDPISGHTALYWYRQSLGQGLEFLIYFQGNSAPDKSGLPSDRFSAERTGGSVSTLTIQRTQQEDSAVYLCASSLDRDTEAFFGQGTRLTVV.

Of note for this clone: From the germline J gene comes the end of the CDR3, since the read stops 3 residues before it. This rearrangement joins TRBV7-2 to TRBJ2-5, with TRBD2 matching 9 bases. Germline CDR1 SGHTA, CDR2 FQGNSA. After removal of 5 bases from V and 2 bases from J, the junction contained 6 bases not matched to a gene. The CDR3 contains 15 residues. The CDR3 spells CASSPTGLAQETQYF. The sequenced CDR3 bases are TGTGCCAGCAGCCCGACGGGACTAGCTCAAGAGACC.

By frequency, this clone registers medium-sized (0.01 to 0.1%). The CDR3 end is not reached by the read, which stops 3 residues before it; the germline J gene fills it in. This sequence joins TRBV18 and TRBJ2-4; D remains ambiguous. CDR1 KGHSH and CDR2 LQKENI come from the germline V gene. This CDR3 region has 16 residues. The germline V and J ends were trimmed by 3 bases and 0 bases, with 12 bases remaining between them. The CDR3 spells CASSPEQPLAKNIQYF. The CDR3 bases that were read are TGTGCCAGCTCACCGGAACAGCCCCTAGCCAAAAACATT.